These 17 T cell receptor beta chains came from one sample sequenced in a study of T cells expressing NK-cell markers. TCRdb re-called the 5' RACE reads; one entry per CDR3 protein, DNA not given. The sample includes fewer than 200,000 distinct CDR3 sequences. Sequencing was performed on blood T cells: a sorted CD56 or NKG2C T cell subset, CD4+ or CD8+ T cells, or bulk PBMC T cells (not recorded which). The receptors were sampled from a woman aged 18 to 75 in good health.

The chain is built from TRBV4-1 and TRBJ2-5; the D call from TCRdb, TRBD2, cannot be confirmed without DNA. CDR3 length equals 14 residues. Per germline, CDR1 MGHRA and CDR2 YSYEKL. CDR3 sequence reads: CASSSGTSYETQYF.

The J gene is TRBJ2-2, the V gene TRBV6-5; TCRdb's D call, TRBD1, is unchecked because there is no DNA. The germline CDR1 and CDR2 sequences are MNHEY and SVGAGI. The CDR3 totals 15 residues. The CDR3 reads CASSYGQGDTGELFF.

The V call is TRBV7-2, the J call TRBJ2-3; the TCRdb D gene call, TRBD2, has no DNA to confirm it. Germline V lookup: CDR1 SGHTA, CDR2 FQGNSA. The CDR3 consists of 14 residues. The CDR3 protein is CASSSPSGSLLQYF.

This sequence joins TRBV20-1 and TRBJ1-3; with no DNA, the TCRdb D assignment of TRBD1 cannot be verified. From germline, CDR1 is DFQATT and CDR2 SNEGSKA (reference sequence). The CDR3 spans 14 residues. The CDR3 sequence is CSAKQGSSGNTIYF.

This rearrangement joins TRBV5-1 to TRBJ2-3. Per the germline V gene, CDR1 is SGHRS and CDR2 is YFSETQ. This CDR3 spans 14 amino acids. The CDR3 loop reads CASSGLRLADTQYF.

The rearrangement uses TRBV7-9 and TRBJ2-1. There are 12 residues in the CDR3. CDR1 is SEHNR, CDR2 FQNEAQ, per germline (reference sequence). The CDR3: CASSLGENEQFF.

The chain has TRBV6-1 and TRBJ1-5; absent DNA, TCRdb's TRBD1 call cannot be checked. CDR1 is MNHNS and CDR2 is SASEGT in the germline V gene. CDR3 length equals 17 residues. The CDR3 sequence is CASSDPGQGPSNQPQHF.

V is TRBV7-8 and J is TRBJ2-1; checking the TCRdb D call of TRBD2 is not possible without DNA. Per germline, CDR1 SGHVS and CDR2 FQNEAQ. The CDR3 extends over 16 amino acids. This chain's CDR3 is CASSLRLAVGGNEQFF.

The CDR3 sequence is CASRQGATGANVLTF. The rearrangement joins TRBV5-1 to TRBJ2-6; TCRdb returns TRBD1, unconfirmable since there is no DNA. CDR1 is SGHRS and CDR2 is YFSETQ in the germline V gene. The CDR3 runs to 15 residues.

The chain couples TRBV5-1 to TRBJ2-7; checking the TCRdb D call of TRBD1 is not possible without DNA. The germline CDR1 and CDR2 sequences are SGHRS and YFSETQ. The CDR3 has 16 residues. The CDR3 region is CASSPRGGGETYEQYF.

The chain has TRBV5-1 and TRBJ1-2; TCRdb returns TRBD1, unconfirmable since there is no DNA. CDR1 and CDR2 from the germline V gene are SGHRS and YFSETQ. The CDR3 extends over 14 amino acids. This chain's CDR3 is CASSFSGTDYGYTF. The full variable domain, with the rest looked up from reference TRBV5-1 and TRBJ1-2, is KAGVTQTPRYLIKTRGQQVTLSCSPISGHRSVSWYQQTPGQGLQFLFEYFSETQRNKGNFPGRFSGRQFSNSRSEMNVSTLELGDSALYLCASSFSGTDYGYTFGSGTRLTVV.

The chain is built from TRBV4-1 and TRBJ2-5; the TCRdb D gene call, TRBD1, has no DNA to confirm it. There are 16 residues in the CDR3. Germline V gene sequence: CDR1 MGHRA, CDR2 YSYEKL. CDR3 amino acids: CASSRGVQGGQETQYF.

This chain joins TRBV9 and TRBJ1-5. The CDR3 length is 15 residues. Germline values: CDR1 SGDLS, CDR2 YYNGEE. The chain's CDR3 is CASSVAPNSNQPQHF.

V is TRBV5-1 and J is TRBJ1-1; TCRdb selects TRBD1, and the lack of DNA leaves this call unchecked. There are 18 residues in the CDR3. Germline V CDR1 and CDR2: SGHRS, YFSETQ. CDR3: CASSSPGTGGIWNTEAFF.

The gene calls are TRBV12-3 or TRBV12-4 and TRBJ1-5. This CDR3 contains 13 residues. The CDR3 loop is CASSGYSNQPQHF.

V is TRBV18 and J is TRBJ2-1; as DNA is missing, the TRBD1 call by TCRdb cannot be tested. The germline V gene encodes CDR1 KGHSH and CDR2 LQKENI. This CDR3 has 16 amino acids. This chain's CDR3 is CASSPPRDRVYNEQFF.

CDR3 protein: CASSTTSGNTIYF. The V gene is TRBV12-3 or TRBV12-4, the J gene TRBJ1-3. CDR3 size: 13 residues.